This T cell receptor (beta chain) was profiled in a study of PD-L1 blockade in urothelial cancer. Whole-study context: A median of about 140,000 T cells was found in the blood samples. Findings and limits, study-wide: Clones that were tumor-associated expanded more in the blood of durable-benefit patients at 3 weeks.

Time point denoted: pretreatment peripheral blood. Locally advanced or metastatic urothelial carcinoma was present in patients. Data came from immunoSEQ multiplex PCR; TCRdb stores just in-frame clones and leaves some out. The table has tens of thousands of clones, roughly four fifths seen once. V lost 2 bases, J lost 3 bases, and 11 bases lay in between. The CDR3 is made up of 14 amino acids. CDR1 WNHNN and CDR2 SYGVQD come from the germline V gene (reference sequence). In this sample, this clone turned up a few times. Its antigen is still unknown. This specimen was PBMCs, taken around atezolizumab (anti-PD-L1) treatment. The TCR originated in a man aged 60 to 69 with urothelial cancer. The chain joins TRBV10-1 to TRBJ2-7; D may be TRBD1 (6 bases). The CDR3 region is CASSESQDSYEQYF. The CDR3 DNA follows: TGCGCCAGCAGTGAGAGTCAGGACAGCTACGAGCAGTACTTC.